The sequence of this T cell receptor beta chain was determined in a study of T cells after yellow fever vaccination. Trimming removed 0 bases at V and 0 bases at J, with 9 bases between. Looked up from germline, CDR1 is SGHRS and CDR2 is YFSETQ. The CDR3 totals 16 residues. A universal primer site and UMIs were added as TCR cDNA was made by 5'RACE template switching. TCRdb processed the 5' RACE reads anew with MiXCR; each CDR3 protein has one entry. The data show 150,000 to 200,000 distinct CDR3 sequences, around 9.3% seen once. General observations from the study: Booster samples showed a return of most primary-vaccination clones (under 97% CD4, approximately 90% CD8). It was a weaker secondary response, yet one that peaked faster, at day 5 versus 15.

This clonotype was detected once. Its specificity is unknown. The rearrangement joins TRBV5-1 to TRBJ2-2; no definite D call. The source of this sequence is a man in his late teens or twenties who received the YFV17D yellow fever vaccine. The material was CD8+ T cells sorted from PBMCs, obtained 45 days after the yellow fever booster vaccination. The CDR3 reads CASSLGAAANTGELFF. The DNA of the CDR3 is TGCGCCAGCAGCTTGGGGGCGGCCGCGAACACCGGGGAGCTGTTTTTT.